Listed here is a single TCR beta chain. No antigen is known for it. This entry is derived from a study of T cell repertoires in cytomegalovirus infection. Across the whole study: Alongside well-studied HLA-B-restricted CMV epitopes, recently identified HLA-C-restricted CMV epitopes were also used. Study-wide points: HLA-C-restricted CMV-specific TCR beta clonotypes prevailed in the ex vivo response. Identification of carriers of CMV plus the relevant HLA was achieved through cumulative public TCR beta family frequency.

TCRdb itself ran the reads through MiXCR, one entry per CDR3 protein. Of roughly 700,000 distinct CDR3 sequences in the sample, 33% are singletons; the top ten hold approximately 18%. This CDR3 contains 15 residues. The germline V gene has CDR1 SGHDT and CDR2 YYEEEE. The junction had 13 bases not matched to a gene; V was cut back by 7 bases and J by 7 bases. This receptor was taken from a human donor in good health (CMV status not recorded). Some clones in this sample may be carry-over from other donors' samples. V gene TRBV5-6 combines with J gene TRBJ2-5, with TRBD2 matching over 10 bases. The sample consisted of cultured PBMCs, taken from culture after CMV antigen stimulation. CDR3 amino acids: CASGGTSVSWATQYF. The CDR3 nucleotides are TGTGCCAGCGGCGGGACTAGCGTGAGTTGGGCGACCCAGTACTTC.